This T cell receptor beta chain came from a study of T cell responses to AZD1222 COVID-19 vaccine (dated by TCRdb to 2020 to 2022). Regarding the complete study: AZD1222 recipients with second doses at about 4 weeks or about 12 weeks were pooled, because spike-specific TCR depth and breadth did not differ between schedules. A total of approximately 240 trial participants underwent TCR sequencing, of whom some 210 received two doses of AZD1222 and some 25 received two doses of the MenACWY control vaccine. Trial participants were enrolled into age subgroups of 18-55, 56-69 and 70-plus years, which contained 148, 28 and 57 TCR-sequenced participants, respectively. The research as a whole found: The 56-69-year group was small, and its depth increase did not reach significance, likely because of low power. Conclusions about previously exposed vaccinees are limited because only five to seven AZD1222 recipients were SARS-CoV-2 seropositive at baseline. Most participants were white British and females outnumbered males, and the authors suggested that clonal diversity may have been underestimated. Reportedly, close to half of the unique spike-specific TCRs recognized epitopes lying outside the regions that are mutated in the B.1.351 and B.1.1.7 variants. After two AZD1222 doses, spike-specific TCR breadth and depth were significantly higher than at day 0 and than in MenACWY recipients. The vaccine-associated CD4 TCRs covered the entire spike protein, and the dominant responses fell in regions 160-218 and 743-854. Because no samples from the day 14 peak response were available, repertoires could be characterized only after the peak T cell response.

The CDR3 regions of human TCRbeta chains were analyzed by immunosequencing. As for the authors' bioinformatics: Repertoire TCRs were matched against a reference library of SARS-CoV-2-specific TCRs generated with the MIRA antigen-specificity platform. Breadth meant the fraction of unique TCRs that were SARS-CoV-2-associated, whereas depth meant the fraction of total T cells that were SARS-CoV-2-associated. Using the MIRA data, each spike-specific TCR was mapped to the spike region that the TCR reacts to and placed in a CD4 or CD8 class. Log10-transformed breadth and depth values were compared by one-way ANOVA with Sidak's multiple comparisons tests. TCRdb obtained this table from immuneACCESS and retained in-frame rearrangements with V and J assigned. These tables miss some clones; where compared with another copy, unresolved V genes account for less than half of the shortfall, and the remainder is unexplained. V and J calls and clone size are as listed in that table; D and trimming were resolved from the DNA. Within this sample are about 190,000 clones, with more than 75% of them counted one time only. The ten biggest clones cover roughly 0.98% of the sample.

The sample holds one count of this clone. It has no known antigen specificity. Base qualities are not recorded, but no much larger clone differs from it by a single base. Interpreted using the paper, the time point label stands for: baseline before first vaccination. Vaccinee samples were obtained from the UK trials COV001 and COV002, which included a single-blind randomized controlled phase 2/3 trial of AZD1222 (ChAdOx1 nCoV-19) in healthy adults. For TCRbeta chain sequencing, PBMC samples were collected from trial participants at day 0 and at day 28 after the second dose. For CDR1 and CDR2, the germline V gene lists SGHTA and FQGNSA. CDR3 length: 13 amino acids, cysteine to phenylalanine. Only CDR3 DNA is held: 39 bases, read in frame from base 1. Trimming costs V 2 bases and J 4 bases, and their ends lie 8 bases apart.

The material was peripheral blood, obtained on day 0 of AZD1222 vaccination. The chain is encoded by TRBV7-2 joined to TRBJ1-2, with the D segment identity uncertain. This TCR came from an adult in good health. The bases read TGTGCCAGCAGCTTACGGCAGAGCTATGGCTACACCTTC. The encoded protein is CASSLRQSYGYTF.